This T cell receptor beta chain was retrieved from a study of regulatory T cells in long-lasting Graves disease. TCR beta libraries were built with iRepertoire HTBI primers and Arm-PCR of CDR3 regions. TCRdb passed the multiplex PCR reads through MiXCR, listing each CDR3 protein once. The data contain a few hundred thousand distinct CDR3 sequences, about 20% of them singletons. The time point here: persistent/refractory GD, antithyroid drugs over 5 years with positive TRAb. RNA isolated from PBMCs was used to make the TCR library. Unmatched junction bases numbered 9, after V lost 1 base and J lost 7 bases. CDR3 size: 16 residues. The germline CDR1 and CDR2 sequences are SGHTA and FQGNSA.

V is TRBV7-2 and J is TRBJ2-2, with TRBD2 matching 7 bases. The sequencing used peripheral blood mononuclear cells (PBMCs), collected when the disease was refractory, from a patient treated with antithyroid drugs. The clonotype was recovered from a female donor with Graves disease. CDR3 sequence: CASSLGGGGPNGELFF. Here the CDR3 DNA reads TGTGCCAGCAGCTTAGGGGGGGGAGGGCCGAACGGGGAGCTGTTTTTT. The full variable domain, completed using reference TRBV7-2 and TRBJ2-2, is GAGVSQSPSNKVTEKGKDVELRCDPISGHTALYWYRQSLGQGLEFLIYFQGNSAPDKSGLPSDRFSAERTGGSVSTLTIQRTQQEDSAVYLCASSLGGGGPNGELFFGEGSRLTVL.